Here is one T cell receptor beta chain with its context. No antigen is known for it. This specimen comes from a study of cytomegalovirus exposure and HLA in healthy donors. Overall study results and limits: Earlier analysis found most TCR beta V segments productive about 87% or about 30% of the time. Some segments of the V type, notably TRBV6-2 and TRBV6-3, were excluded as indistinguishable. About 180 TCR beta chains were listed as cytomegalovirus-associated.

The CDR3 spans 17 residues. The V gene end was trimmed by 0 bases and the J gene end by 4 bases; junction bases not matched to a gene: 9. CDR1 is LGHNA, CDR2 YSLEER, per germline. Both 60 Vbeta primers and 13 Jbeta primers went into the PCR. Profiling relied on immunoSEQ multiplex PCR, and the TCRdb table lists in-frame clones only, not all of them. This sample has 35,000 to 45,000 clones, with roughly 63% found just once. The receptor was isolated from a man aged 55 to 69 in good health and CMV-seropositive. Sequencing was performed on PBMCs. The V and J genes are TRBV4-3 and TRBJ2-5; 9 nucleotides match TRBD2. The CDR3 spells CASSQDPGTSRGETQYF. CDR3 in DNA: TGCGCCAGCAGCCAAGATCCGGGGACTAGCCGGGGAGAGACCCAGTACTTC.